A selection of T cell receptor beta chains follows, all from one sample in a study of blood T cell repertoires in COVID-19. Only in-frame clones appear in the TCRdb table, and some are missing; sequencing was by immunoSEQ multiplex PCR. The repertoire consists of about 270,000 clones, with around 89% occurring once and the leading ten covering 4.1%. Material for sequencing was PBMCs or T cells enriched from blood (not recorded which). The receptors were sampled from a woman in her 30s with acute COVID-19. Each CDR3 is given with its conserved first and last residue. A D gene is named only where the DNA matches it firmly. Where a row states a size, it is once, few, many or the class of an expanded clone; other rows omit it.

v_call	d_call	clone_size	j_call	cdr3_nt	cdr3_aa
TRBV19	TRBD1	-	TRBJ1-1	TGTGCCAGTAGTATTCAGGGACAGGGATCTGAAGCTTTCTTT	CASSIQGQGSEAFF
TRBV7-9	TRBD1	-	TRBJ1-5	TGTGCCAGCAGCAACCCCGGACAGGACAATCAGCCCCAGCATTTT	CASSNPGQDNQPQHF
TRBV4-3	TRBD2	once	TRBJ2-3	TGCGCCAGCAGCCCCACTAGCGGAAGCACAGATACGCAGTATTTT	CASSPTSGSTDTQYF
TRBV12-3/TRBV12-4	TRBD1	-	TRBJ1-5	TGTGCCACCGGGACAGTACCAAATCAGCCCCAGCATTTT	CATGTVPNQPQHF
TRBV6-4	TRBD1	once	TRBJ2-6	TGTGCCAGCAGTGACACAGGGGAGTCTTTCTCTGGGGCCAACGTCCTGACTTTC	CASSDTGESFSGANVLTF
TRBV5-1	TRBD1	once	TRBJ2-5	TGCGCCAGCAGCGTCGGACAGGGAGTGGACCAAGAGACCCAGTACTTC	CASSVGQGVDQETQYF
TRBV6-5	TRBD1	-	TRBJ2-1	TGTGCCAGCAGAAGCCGGACAGGGTACAATGAGCAGTTCTTC	CASRSRTGYNEQFF
TRBV19	-	-	TRBJ2-7	TGTGCCAGTAGTGCGACAGGCGGCGGTGTGGTGGAGCAGTACTTC	CASSATGGGVVEQYF
TRBV18	TRBD1	-	TRBJ1-2	TGTGCCAGCTCACCGCAGACGGGACAGGGTTCGGGTGGCTACACCTTC	CASSPQTGQGSGGYTF
TRBV15	TRBD1	-	TRBJ2-7	TGTGCCACCAGCAGAGATAAGGGGACAGGGTCCTACGAGCAGTACTTC	CATSRDKGTGSYEQYF
TRBV7-3	TRBD2	-	TRBJ2-1	TGTGCCAGCAGCCCTAGCGGGGGCCCAAATGAGCAGTTCTTC	CASSPSGGPNEQFF
TRBV12-3/TRBV12-4	-	-	TRBJ1-1	TGTGCCAGCAGTCCACTTGCAGAAGCTTTCTTT	CASSPLAEAFF
TRBV29-1	TRBD1	-	TRBJ2-1	TGCAGCGGGGAATCGGACAGGGAAACTGATGAGCAGTTCTTC	CSGESDRETDEQFF
TRBV19	TRBD2	-	TRBJ2-3	TGTGCCAGTAGTACCCGGACTAGCGGGAACGTCGGTGCAGATACGCAGTATTTT	CASSTRTSGNVGADTQYF
TRBV10-3	TRBD2	-	TRBJ2-7	TGTGCCTTTACTAGCGGCTCCTACGAGCAGTACTTC	CAFTSGSYEQYF
TRBV3-1/TRBV3-2	-	-	TRBJ1-1	TGTGCCAGCAGCTCCCGTGACAACCGAAACACTGAAGCTTTCTTT	CASSSRDNRNTEAFF
TRBV10-1	-	-	TRBJ1-1	TGCGCCAGCAGTGAGTCAGGAGGAGGTGAAGCTTTCTTT	CASSESGGGEAFF
TRBV5-1	-	-	TRBJ2-3	TGCGCCAGCAGCTTGGCTCGGACAAAAGATACGCAGTATTTT	CASSLARTKDTQYF
TRBV12-3/TRBV12-4	-	-	TRBJ2-3	TGTGCCAGCAGTTTTGATAGAATGGATACGCAGTATTTT	CASSFDRMDTQYF
TRBV27	-	-	TRBJ2-7	TGTGCCAGCAACCGTCTCGGGTTAGCTTCCCACGAGCAGTACTTC	CASNRLGLASHEQYF
TRBV10-3	TRBD2	-	TRBJ2-2	TGTGCCATCAGTCCGGGACTAGCGGGAGTCGGGGACACCGGGGAGCTGTTTTTT	CAISPGLAGVGDTGELFF
TRBV28	-	-	TRBJ2-5	TGTGCCAGCACCCAGGGAGGACAGACCCAGTACTTC	CASTQGGQTQYF
TRBV30	-	-	TRBJ1-6	TGTGCCTGGAGGGCCCCGGGGGAGCAGTATTCACCCCTCCACTTT	CAWRAPGEQYSPLHF
TRBV11-2	TRBD1	-	TRBJ1-4	TGTGCCAGCAGCCTCAGGGGGTCTAATGAAAAACTGTTTTTT	CASSLRGSNEKLFF
TRBV5-1	-	-	TRBJ2-7	TGCGCCAGCAGCTTGGCCAGCGGAGGAAGCTCCTACGAGCAGTACTTC	CASSLASGGSSYEQYF
TRBV18	-	-	TRBJ2-2	TGTGCCAGCTCACCTACGTTGGAGAGTATGAACACCGGGGAGCTGTTTTTT	CASSPTLESMNTGELFF
TRBV10-1	TRBD1	-	TRBJ1-6	TGCGCCAGCACGGACAGGGCCGAATCACCCCTCCACTTT	CASTDRAESPLHF
TRBV9	-	-	TRBJ1-3	TGTGCCAGCAGCGTAGCCGGGGACACCATATATTTT	CASSVAGDTIYF
TRBV28	TRBD1	once	TRBJ2-2	TGTGCCAGCAGCCTCTGGACAGGAACAAGTGGTACGAACACCGGGGAGCTGTTTTTT	CASSLWTGTSGTNTGELFF
TRBV27	TRBD1	-	TRBJ2-7	TGTGCCAGCAGTTTTTCGAGACAGGGATCCTACGAGCAGTACTTC	CASSFSRQGSYEQYF
TRBV2	TRBD2	-	TRBJ2-1	TGTGCCAGCAGTCTAGCGGAACAAGGCCACAATGAGCAGTTCTTC	CASSLAEQGHNEQFF
TRBV24-1	-	-	TRBJ1-2	TGTGCCACCAGTGATTCAGGAAACTATGGCTACACCTTC	CATSDSGNYGYTF
TRBV27	-	-	TRBJ2-2	TGTGCCAGCATGCCAGTCACCGGGGAGCTGTTTTTT	CASMPVTGELFF
TRBV28	-	-	TRBJ1-5	TGTGCCAGCAGTTTCCCAGGGGATCAGCCCCAGCATTTT	CASSFPGDQPQHF
TRBV7-9	TRBD2	-	TRBJ2-7	TGTGCCAGCAGCCTGGGAGCGGGATCTGCCTACGAGCAGTACTTC	CASSLGAGSAYEQYF
TRBV10-1	-	-	TRBJ1-3	TGCGCCAGCAGTGAAGACAGCGTCTCTGGAAACACCATATATTTT	CASSEDSVSGNTIYF
TRBV28	TRBD1	once	TRBJ1-5	TGTGCCAGCAGTTCGACAGGGGGTAGCAATCAGCCCCAGCATTTT	CASSSTGGSNQPQHF
TRBV28	TRBD1	-	TRBJ1-2	TGTGCCAGCAGTTCACCGGACAGGGGCTATGGCTACACCTTC	CASSSPDRGYGYTF
TRBV12-3/TRBV12-4	-	-	TRBJ2-7	TGTGCCAGCAGTTTACAGTCCTACGGGGAGCAGTACTTC	CASSLQSYGEQYF
TRBV24-1	-	once	TRBJ2-1	TGTGCCACCGGAGAGGACGGGGCCTACAATGAGCAGTTCTTC	CATGEDGAYNEQFF
TRBV5-6	TRBD2	-	TRBJ2-7	TGTGCCAGCAGCTTGGGACTAGCGGGAGGGCGCGAGCAGTACTTC	CASSLGLAGGREQYF
TRBV19	TRBD1	-	TRBJ2-7	TGTGCCAGTAGTACTCTTCAGGGGGCTGGGTCCTACGAGCAGTACTTC	CASSTLQGAGSYEQYF
TRBV6-4	TRBD1	-	TRBJ2-3	TGTGCCAGCAGTCAGGACAGGGCTTATTCAGATACGCAGTATTTT	CASSQDRAYSDTQYF
TRBV5-1	-	-	TRBJ1-2	TGCGCCAGCAGCTTGGAACCGGGAACTAACTATGGCTACACCTTC	CASSLEPGTNYGYTF
TRBV5-6	-	-	TRBJ2-1	TGTGCCAGCAGCTACGGACTGAACAATGAGCAGTTCTTC	CASSYGLNNEQFF
TRBV7-9	-	-	TRBJ2-2	TGTGCCAGCATCGTACAGGAATACACCGGGGAGCTGTTTTTT	CASIVQEYTGELFF
TRBV6-1	-	-	TRBJ1-2	TGTGCCAGCAGTGACGCGGGGGGCGCTTACTATGGCTACACCTTC	CASSDAGGAYYGYTF
TRBV19	-	-	TRBJ1-5	TGTGCCACCAAGGGGACTAAAGCAGGCAATCAGCCCCAGCATTTT	CATKGTKAGNQPQHF
TRBV28	-	-	TRBJ2-2	TGTGCCAGCAGTCACCACACAGGAACCGGGGAGCTGTTTTTT	CASSHHTGTGELFF
TRBV12-3/TRBV12-4	-	-	TRBJ1-4	TGTGCCAGCAGTTTAGATTTCTCTCGGGTGTTTTTT	CASSLDFSRVFF
TRBV3-1/TRBV3-2	TRBD2	-	TRBJ2-1	TGTGCCAGCAGCTCCGGGACTAGCGGGAGTTTTGAGCAGTTCTTC	CASSSGTSGSFEQFF
TRBV28	-	few	TRBJ2-1	TGTGCCAGCAGGGGTCACGGACAGAGCTCCTACAATGAGCAGTTCTTC	CASRGHGQSSYNEQFF
TRBV3-1/TRBV3-2	-	-	TRBJ1-1	TGTGCCAGCAGCCGAAACGCAGGGGTCCTAGGTGGCACTGAAGCTTTCTTT	CASSRNAGVLGGTEAFF
TRBV29-1	-	-	TRBJ1-4	TGCAGCGTTGAAGTTCAGGGATTACAAAAACTGTTTTTT	CSVEVQGLQKLFF
TRBV5-1	-	-	TRBJ1-6	TGCGCCAGCAGGGAGCCGGGTCTCGAGAGTTCACCCCTCCACTTT	CASREPGLESSPLHF
TRBV28	TRBD1	-	TRBJ2-7	TGTGCCAGCAGGACCCGGGACAGGGACTACGAGCAGTACTTC	CASRTRDRDYEQYF
TRBV14	-	-	TRBJ2-1	TGTGCCAGCAGCCAATATACAGGTTCCCTTAGCTCCTACAATGAGCAGTTCTTC	CASSQYTGSLSSYNEQFF
TRBV5-6	-	-	TRBJ2-4	TGTGCCAGCAGCTTATCCGCGCCGCTAGCCAAAAACATTCAGTACTTC	CASSLSAPLAKNIQYF
TRBV28	-	-	TRBJ2-2	TGTGCCAGCAGTTTACCCACAGTTGGGGGGGAGCTGTTTTTT	CASSLPTVGGELFF
TRBV18	-	-	TRBJ1-3	TGTGCCAGCTCACCACCGTCTTTAGTTGACCGCAGGTCCGGAAACACCATATATTTT	CASSPPSLVDRRSGNTIYF